The source of this TCR beta chain is a study of blood T cell repertoires in COVID-19. The CDR3 runs 14 residues. J gave up 2 bases and V 7 bases, and 8 bases lay outside the gene matches. Germline CDR1 is SGHDN and CDR2 is FVKESK. This table comes from immunoSEQ multiplex PCR, and its TCRdb copy is limited to in-frame clones, with some not included. Of hundreds of thousands of clones listed, nearly 90% are singletons. Clinical history reported by participants formed the basis on which cohorts were assigned. The specimen sequenced was PBMCs or T cells enriched from blood (not recorded which). The sequence came from a young woman with acute COVID-19. The V and J genes are TRBV14 and TRBJ2-7; 7 bases agree with TRBD2. The DNA of the CDR3 is TGTGCCAGCACCCACGGAGCGGGGCCCTACGAGCAGTACTTC. This translates into CASTHGAGPYEQYF.